A selection of T cell receptor beta chains follows, all from one sample in a study of blood T cell repertoires in COVID-19. The data were produced by immunoSEQ multiplex PCR, yet TCRdb's version contains in-frame clones alone and is incomplete. Of some 270,000 clones in the sample, around 90% are singletons; the top ten hold around 2.3%. The source material was peripheral blood. These TCRs come from a woman aged 55-70 years with COVID-19, enrolled during active disease. The CDR3 runs from the conserved cysteine through the conserved F or W. The D gene is left open where the match is weak. Clone size is shown for a subset of rows, as once, few, many or a class of expanded clone.

-,TRBV2,-,TRBJ2-3,CASSRTHFGKGTDTQYF,TGTGCCAGCAGTCGTACCCACTTTGGAAAGGGGACAGATACGCAGTATTTT
-,TRBV29-1,TRBD1,TRBJ2-7,CSVRDRVKPYEQYF,TGCAGCGTCCGAGACAGGGTTAAACCTTACGAGCAGTACTTC
-,TRBV19,TRBD1,TRBJ1-5,CATSGGSGNQPQHF,TGTGCCACTTCAGGGGGCTCCGGCAATCAGCCCCAGCATTTT
-,TRBV4-3,-,TRBJ1-5,CASSQDIGSSNQPQHF,TGCGCCAGCAGCCAAGATATCGGGAGTAGCAATCAGCCCCAGCATTTT
-,TRBV12-3/TRBV12-4,-,TRBJ1-4,CASTLGGYEKLFF,TGTGCCAGCACCTTGGGGGGGTACGAAAAACTGTTTTTT
-,TRBV21-1,-,TRBJ2-1,CASSTPLSRLGREGNEQFF,TGTGCCAGCAGCACCCCCCTCTCCCGCCTAGGCAGGGAGGGCAATGAGCAGTTCTTC
few,TRBV19,-,TRBJ1-2,CASRRDSRRGYTF,TGTGCCAGTAGAAGAGATTCCCGTCGAGGCTACACCTTC
-,TRBV9,-,TRBJ1-3,CASSSGGRIGNTIYF,TGTGCCAGCAGCTCAGGAGGAAGGATAGGAAACACCATATATTTT
-,TRBV2,-,TRBJ2-7,CASVEGSYEQYF,TGTGCCAGCGTGGAAGGGAGCTACGAGCAGTACTTC
once,TRBV6-5,-,TRBJ2-7,CASSRDTSYEQYF,TGTGCCAGCAGTAGGGACACCTCCTACGAGCAGTACTTC
once,TRBV24-1,-,TRBJ2-2,CATSDTTTGRSGELFF,TGTGCCACCAGTGATACAACGACAGGACGGTCCGGGGAGCTGTTTTTT
-,TRBV9,TRBD1,TRBJ1-2,CASSAGTGGTYYGYTF,TGTGCCAGCAGCGCCGGGACAGGGGGCACTTACTATGGCTACACCTTC
-,TRBV4-1,TRBD1,TRBJ1-2,CASSQAGQGLIGYTF,TGCGCCAGCAGCCAAGCTGGACAGGGCCTCATTGGCTACACCTTC
-,TRBV5-4,-,TRBJ1-4,CASSLAGQGSTNEKLFF,TGTGCCAGCAGCTTGGCCGGGCAGGGGTCAACTAATGAAAAACTGTTTTTT
-,TRBV12-3/TRBV12-4,TRBD1,TRBJ2-7,CASRTGVYEQYF,TGTGCCAGCCGCACAGGGGTCTACGAGCAGTACTTC
-,TRBV27,TRBD2,TRBJ2-7,CASSRRYSGTNYEQYF,TGTGCCAGCAGTCGCAGATATAGCGGGACAAACTACGAGCAGTACTTC
-,TRBV7-3,-,TRBJ2-3,CASSYRLAPNDMTQYF,TGTGCCAGCAGTTATCGCCTAGCGCCGAACGATATGACGCAGTATTTT
-,TRBV29-1,TRBD2,TRBJ2-1,CSVEGLAGGLVYNEQFF,TGCAGCGTTGAGGGACTAGCGGGGGGGCTGGTCTACAATGAGCAGTTCTTC
once,TRBV4-3,-,TRBJ2-5,CASSQETAAETQYF,TGCGCCAGCAGCCAAGAAACAGCTGCGGAGACCCAGTACTTC
-,TRBV6-5,-,TRBJ1-1,CASAGQLNTEAFF,TGTGCCAGCGCTGGACAGCTGAACACTGAAGCTTTCTTT
-,TRBV24-1,TRBD1,TRBJ1-2,CASIRDRDRSNYGYTF,TGTGCCTCGATCCGGGACAGGGATCGTTCTAACTATGGCTACACCTTC
-,TRBV19,-,TRBJ1-6,CASSIGPATNSPLHF,TGTGCCAGTAGTATTGGGCCCGCGACGAATTCACCCCTCCACTTT
-,TRBV6-2/TRBV6-3,-,TRBJ1-2,CASSRRENRYGYTF,TGTGCCAGCAGCCGGCGGGAAAATCGCTATGGCTACACCTTC
-,TRBV19,TRBD1,TRBJ1-2,CASTSGGHYSGYTF,TGTGCCAGTACTTCAGGGGGGCACTATAGCGGCTACACCTTC
-,TRBV19,-,TRBJ2-5,CASSGAETQYF,TGTGCCAGTAGTGGGGCAGAGACCCAGTACTTC
once,TRBV6-5,TRBD1,TRBJ1-5,CASSYKTGVNQPQHF,TGTGCCAGCAGTTACAAGACAGGGGTAAATCAGCCCCAGCATTTT
-,TRBV10-3,TRBD1,TRBJ2-7,CAISEQGAGEQYF,TGTGCCATCAGTGAGCAGGGGGCTGGCGAGCAGTACTTC
-,TRBV9,TRBD1,TRBJ1-2,CASSGTGLIGYTF,TGTGCCAGCAGCGGGACAGGACTTATAGGCTACACCTTC
-,TRBV5-1,TRBD2,TRBJ2-3,CASSSGGGTDTQYF,TGCGCCAGCTCCTCGGGGGGGGGCACAGATACGCAGTATTTT
-,TRBV7-2,TRBD1,TRBJ1-2,CASSPNPTGPGYTF,TGTGCCAGCAGCCCTAACCCGACAGGGCCCGGCTACACCTTC
-,TRBV13,TRBD1,TRBJ1-1,CASSFERTGGMTEAFF,TGTGCCAGCAGCTTCGAGAGGACAGGGGGTATGACTGAAGCTTTCTTT
few,TRBV14,-,TRBJ2-2,CASRSIGELFF,TGTGCCAGCAGATCTATCGGGGAGCTGTTTTTT
few,TRBV11-2,TRBD1,TRBJ1-4,CASSFGTGINEKLFF,TGTGCCAGCAGCTTCGGGACAGGCATTAATGAAAAACTGTTTTTT
-,TRBV7-2,-,TRBJ1-2,CASSLGPQEYGYTF,TGTGCCAGCAGCTTAGGACCCCAGGAATATGGCTACACCTTC
-,TRBV5-1,TRBD1,TRBJ1-2,CASSAGQGGGYTF,TGCGCCAGCAGCGCCGGACAGGGTGGGGGCTACACCTTC
-,TRBV27,TRBD1,TRBJ1-6,CASRGTGTSYNSPLHF,TGTGCCAGCAGGGGGACAGGGACCTCCTATAATTCACCCCTCCACTTT
-,TRBV2,TRBD1,TRBJ1-1,CASSVNNIQGAKRANTEAFF,TGTGCCAGCAGTGTAAACAACATACAGGGGGCGAAACGGGCGAACACTGAAGCTTTCTTT